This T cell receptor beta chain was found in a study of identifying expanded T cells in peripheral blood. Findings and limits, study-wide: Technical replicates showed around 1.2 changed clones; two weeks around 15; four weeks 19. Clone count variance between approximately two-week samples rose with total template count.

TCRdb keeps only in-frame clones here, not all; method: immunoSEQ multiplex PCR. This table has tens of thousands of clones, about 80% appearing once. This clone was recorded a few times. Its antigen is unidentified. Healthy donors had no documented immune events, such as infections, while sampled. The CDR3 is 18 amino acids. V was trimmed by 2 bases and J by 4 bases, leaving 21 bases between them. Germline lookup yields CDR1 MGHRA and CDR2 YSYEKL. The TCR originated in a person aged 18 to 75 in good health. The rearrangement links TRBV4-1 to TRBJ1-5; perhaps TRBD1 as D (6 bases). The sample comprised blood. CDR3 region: CASSQPAPGEGQNQPQHF. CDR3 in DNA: TGCGCCAGCAGCCAACCAGCCCCCGGGGAGGGACAAAATCAGCCCCAGCATTTT.